Sequencing of this T cell receptor (beta chain) was carried out in a study of T cells in Graves' hyperthyroidism and ophthalmopathy. TCR beta CDR3 sequences were amplified from RNA transcripts. The HTBI set primed first-round TCR CDR3 RT-PCR. TCRdb re-called the multiplex PCR reads through MiXCR, storing one row per CDR3 protein. The sample contains approximately 520,000 distinct CDR3 sequences, less than 25% of which appear only once. The table lists this clonotype with many counts. The antigen remains undetermined. Trimming took off 6 bases at V and 6 bases at J, with 8 bases between the two ends. The CDR3 extends over 11 amino acids. Looked up from germline, CDR1 is ENHRY and CDR2 is SYGVKD. Overall study findings and caveats: Separating ophthalmopathy from stable hyperthyroidism was achieved by a 13 V-J model.

Material for sequencing was blood. This TCR came from a woman aged 30 to 39 with Graves' ophthalmopathy. The rearrangement joins TRBV10-3 to TRBJ1-1; the D gene is possibly TRBD1 (5 bases). The DNA of the CDR3 is TGTGCCATCAGCGAGACAGCTGAAGCTTTCTTT. Translated: CAISETAEAFF.